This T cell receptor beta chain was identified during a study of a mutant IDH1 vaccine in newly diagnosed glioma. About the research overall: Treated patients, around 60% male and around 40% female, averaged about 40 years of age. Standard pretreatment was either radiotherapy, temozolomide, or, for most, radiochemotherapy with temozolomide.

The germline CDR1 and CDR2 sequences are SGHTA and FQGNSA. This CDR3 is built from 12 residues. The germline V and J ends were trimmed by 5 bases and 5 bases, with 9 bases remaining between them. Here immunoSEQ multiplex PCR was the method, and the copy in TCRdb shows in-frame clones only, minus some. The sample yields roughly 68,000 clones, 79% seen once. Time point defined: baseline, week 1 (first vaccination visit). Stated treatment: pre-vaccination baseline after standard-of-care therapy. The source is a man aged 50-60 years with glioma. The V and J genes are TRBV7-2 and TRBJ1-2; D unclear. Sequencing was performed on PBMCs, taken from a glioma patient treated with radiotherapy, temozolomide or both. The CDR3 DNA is TGTGCCAGCAGCCCGGCTGGATATGGCTACACCTTC. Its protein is CASSPAGYGYTF.